This is a list of T cell receptor beta chains from one sample in a study of CD8+ T cells in alopecia areata. TCRdb's copy holds only in-frame clones and misses some; the assay was immunoSEQ multiplex PCR. Of about 180,000 clones listed, about 60% are singletons. The specimen comprised CD4+ T cells sorted from blood, sampled at week 0. The receptors here all came from a human donor with alopecia areata. CDR3s include the opening cysteine and the closing phenylalanine or tryptophan. Each record gives: D gene, V gene, J gene, clone size, CDR3 length, CDR3 DNA, CDR3 protein. A D gene is named only where the DNA matches it firmly. Clone size is stated in some rows and not others, as once, few, many or a class when expanded.

D: TRBD1; V: TRBV29-1; J: TRBJ1-5; size: .; length: 14; DNA: TGCAGCGTTGCGGGGGGACAGAACAATCAGCCCCAGCATTTT; CDR3: CSVAGGQNNQPQHF
D: .; V: TRBV11-2; J: TRBJ1-2; size: .; length: 13; DNA: TGTGCCAGCAGCTTAGGGCAGAGGACCGGCTACACCTTC; CDR3: CASSLGQRTGYTF
D: TRBD1; V: TRBV29-1; J: TRBJ1-5; size: .; length: 13; DNA: TGCAGCGTTGGCGAGGGGGCAAGGCAGCCCCAGCATTTT; CDR3: CSVGEGARQPQHF
D: .; V: TRBV15; J: TRBJ2-3; size: few; length: 15; DNA: TGTGCCACCAGCAGAGATCTAAAGGGCACAGATACGCAGTATTTT; CDR3: CATSRDLKGTDTQYF
D: .; V: TRBV29-1; J: TRBJ1-1; size: .; length: 14; DNA: TGCAGCGTTAATCCGACAGGTAAAGGCACTGAAGCTTTCTTT; CDR3: CSVNPTGKGTEAFF
D: .; V: TRBV18; J: TRBJ1-5; size: .; length: 14; DNA: TGTGCCAGCTCTCGAGGGTATAGCAATCAGCCCCAGCATTTT; CDR3: CASSRGYSNQPQHF
D: .; V: TRBV29-1; J: TRBJ1-2; size: .; length: 13; DNA: TGCAGCGTTGAAGATCTGGGAGTGGAGGGCTACACCTTC; CDR3: CSVEDLGVEGYTF
D: TRBD1; V: TRBV5-1; J: TRBJ1-3; size: .; length: 17; DNA: TGCGCCAGCAGCTTGGAACCGCTGACAGGGGCTGGAAACACCATATATTTT; CDR3: CASSLEPLTGAGNTIYF
D: TRBD1; V: TRBV30; J: TRBJ2-5; size: .; length: 14; DNA: TGTGCCTGGACGGACAGGCCACGACAAGAGACCCAGTACTTC; CDR3: CAWTDRPRQETQYF
D: TRBD1; V: TRBV29-1; J: TRBJ1-1; size: once; length: 12; DNA: TGCAGCGTTGACCTACAGGGGGTTGAAGCTTTCTTT; CDR3: CSVDLQGVEAFF
D: .; V: TRBV6-1; J: TRBJ1-6; size: .; length: 13; DNA: TGTGCCAGCAGGGCAGGGAAAAATTCACCCCTCCACTTT; CDR3: CASRAGKNSPLHF
D: .; V: TRBV4-2; J: TRBJ2-2; size: .; length: 13; DNA: TGTGCCAGCAGCCAAGGAAACACCGGGGAGCTGTTTTTT; CDR3: CASSQGNTGELFF
D: .; V: TRBV29-1; J: TRBJ1-1; size: .; length: 14; DNA: TGCAGCGCCGAGCAGGGGCCGAAGAACACTGAAGCTTTCTTT; CDR3: CSAEQGPKNTEAFF
D: .; V: TRBV25-1; J: TRBJ2-2; size: .; length: 15; DNA: TGTGCCAGCAGTGAACGTAGAGGAAACACCGGGGAGCTGTTTTTT; CDR3: CASSERRGNTGELFF
D: .; V: TRBV6-5; J: TRBJ2-7; size: .; length: 15; DNA: TGTGCCAGCAGTCAAGGGGGGACAGCCTCCTACGAGCAGTACTTC; CDR3: CASSQGGTASYEQYF
D: .; V: TRBV15; J: TRBJ2-5; size: few; length: 14; DNA: TGTGCCACCAGCGGGGCCGTGATGGGTGAGACCCAGTACTTC; CDR3: CATSGAVMGETQYF
D: .; V: TRBV29-1; J: TRBJ2-3; size: .; length: 17; DNA: TGCAGCGTTGAAGCCTACAGGGAACCGACAAGATCAGATACGCAGTATTTT; CDR3: CSVEAYREPTRSDTQYF
D: .; V: TRBV30; J: TRBJ1-4; size: once; length: 14; DNA: TGTGCCTGGACTAAGGGCCCCGGGAATGAAAAACTGTTTTTT; CDR3: CAWTKGPGNEKLFF
D: .; V: TRBV6-5; J: TRBJ2-7; size: .; length: 15; DNA: TGTGCCAGCAGTTACTCGGGACGGGATCCCTACGAGCAGTACTTC; CDR3: CASSYSGRDPYEQYF
D: .; V: TRBV29-1; J: TRBJ1-2; size: .; length: 14; DNA: TGCAGCGCCAAATCCGACCGACTGAACTATGGCTACACCTTC; CDR3: CSAKSDRLNYGYTF
D: TRBD1; V: TRBV29-1; J: TRBJ2-1; size: .; length: 13; DNA: TGCAGCGTTCGCGGACAGGGTGGCAATGAGCAGTTCTTC; CDR3: CSVRGQGGNEQFF
D: .; V: TRBV11-1; J: TRBJ1-2; size: .; length: 13; DNA: TGTGCCAGCAGCTTACATTGGGAGTATGGCTACACCTTC; CDR3: CASSLHWEYGYTF
D: .; V: TRBV30; J: TRBJ2-5; size: .; length: 12; DNA: TGTGCCTGGAGCACTAGGGACCGGGACCAGTACTTC; CDR3: CAWSTRDRDQYF
D: TRBD2; V: TRBV29-1; J: TRBJ2-3; size: .; length: 14; DNA: TGCAGCGTTGAACGGGGGGTTAACACAGATACGCAGTATTTT; CDR3: CSVERGVNTDTQYF
D: TRBD2; V: TRBV9; J: TRBJ2-2; size: .; length: 18; DNA: TGTGCCAGCAGCGTAGGCTTGTCGGGGGGGCTCCACACCGGGGAGCTGTTTTTT; CDR3: CASSVGLSGGLHTGELFF
D: .; V: TRBV5-1; J: TRBJ1-5; size: .; length: 13; DNA: TGCGCCAGCAGCCCCTTAAGTAATCAGCCCCAGCATTTT; CDR3: CASSPLSNQPQHF
D: .; V: TRBV5-1; J: TRBJ2-3; size: .; length: 14; DNA: TGCGCCAGCAGCACCGGACAGAACACAGATACGCAGTATTTT; CDR3: CASSTGQNTDTQYF
D: .; V: TRBV29-1; J: TRBJ1-1; size: few; length: 9; DNA: TGCAGCGTGGGCACTGAAGCTTTCTTT; CDR3: CSVGTEAFF
D: .; V: TRBV4-3; J: TRBJ2-7; size: few; length: 14; DNA: TGCGCCAGCAGCCAAGGGACATTCTACTACGAGCAGTACTTC; CDR3: CASSQGTFYYEQYF
D: TRBD2; V: TRBV30; J: TRBJ2-5; size: .; length: 16; DNA: TGTGCCTGGAGTGTTAATAGCGGGGGCCGTCAAGAGACCCAGTACTTC; CDR3: CAWSVNSGGRQETQYF
D: TRBD1; V: TRBV5-1; J: TRBJ1-2; size: .; length: 14; DNA: TGCGCCAGCAGCCCCTGGGACAGGGCGGAGGGCTACACCTTC; CDR3: CASSPWDRAEGYTF
D: .; V: TRBV6-5; J: TRBJ1-1; size: .; length: 16; DNA: TGTGCCAGCAGTTATAGTTTGGGGGACCCCTCATGGGAAGCTTTCTTT; CDR3: CASSYSLGDPSWEAFF
D: .; V: TRBV29-1; J: TRBJ1-3; size: .; length: 13; DNA: TGCAGCGCCGCCAAATCCCAGGACAACACCATATATTTT; CDR3: CSAAKSQDNTIYF
D: .; V: TRBV5-4; J: TRBJ1-2; size: few; length: 12; DNA: TGTGCCAGCAGCTTGGCGGGGGATGGCTACACCTTC; CDR3: CASSLAGDGYTF
D: .; V: TRBV20-1; J: TRBJ2-1; size: few; length: 11; DNA: TGCAGTGCTGACGGAAGGAATGAGCAGTTCTTC; CDR3: CSADGRNEQFF
D: .; V: TRBV5-1; J: TRBJ2-7; size: once; length: 13; DNA: TGCGCCAGCAGCTTGCAGACCACCTACGAGCAGTACTTC; CDR3: CASSLQTTYEQYF
D: .; V: TRBV2; J: TRBJ1-1; size: .; length: 12; DNA: TGTGCCAGCAGTGTGGGGATTACTGAAGCTTTCTTT; CDR3: CASSVGITEAFF
D: .; V: TRBV7-9; J: TRBJ2-7; size: .; length: 12; DNA: TGTGCCAGCAGTCGACTACGAGGCGAGCAGTACTTC; CDR3: CASSRLRGEQYF
D: .; V: TRBV11-2; J: TRBJ2-7; size: .; length: 12; DNA: TGTGCCAGCAGCTCGACAGTCTACGAGCAGTACTTC; CDR3: CASSSTVYEQYF
D: .; V: TRBV29-1; J: TRBJ1-1; size: .; length: 11; DNA: TGCAGCGCCTCCTGGACAGCTGAAGCTTTCTTT; CDR3: CSASWTAEAFF
D: .; V: TRBV29-1; J: TRBJ2-4; size: few; length: 14; DNA: TGCAGCGTTGAAGACAGGCTAGCCAAAAACATTCAGTACTTC; CDR3: CSVEDRLAKNIQYF
D: .; V: TRBV9; J: TRBJ2-6; size: .; length: 16; DNA: TGTGCCAGCAGCGTAGATCGGAGCTCTGGGGCCAACGTCCTGACTTTC; CDR3: CASSVDRSSGANVLTF